This T cell receptor beta chain was sequenced during a study of cytomegalovirus exposure and HLA in healthy donors. Study details: Of the donors genotyped, 398 in all, about 76% fell in the Caucasian-associated ancestry cluster.

Overall study findings and caveats: Later analysis demonstrated an association between a missense DCLRE1C variant and TCR beta V- and J-gene trimming. Solely CMV serostatus was available to characterize immune exposure.

It was with 60 Vbeta and 13 Jbeta primers that the PCR ran. The repertoire was sequenced with immunoSEQ multiplex PCR; TCRdb's copy has only in-frame clones and lacks some. The sample yields about 98,000 clones, around 74% seen once. There are 13 residues in the CDR3. Looked up from germline, CDR1 is LNHDA and CDR2 is SQIVND (reference sequence). Trimming took 6 bases from V and 5 from J; bases not matched to a gene: 5. Worth noting for this clone: What it recognizes is unknown.

Material for sequencing was PBMCs. The chain uses TRBV19 and TRBJ1-2; 8 bases are shared with TRBD1. The receptor was isolated from a male donor in good health and CMV-seronegative. CDR3 sequence (DNA): TGTGCCAGTAGCTTCGGACAGGGTTATGGCTACACCTTC. Protein sequence: CASSFGQGYGYTF.